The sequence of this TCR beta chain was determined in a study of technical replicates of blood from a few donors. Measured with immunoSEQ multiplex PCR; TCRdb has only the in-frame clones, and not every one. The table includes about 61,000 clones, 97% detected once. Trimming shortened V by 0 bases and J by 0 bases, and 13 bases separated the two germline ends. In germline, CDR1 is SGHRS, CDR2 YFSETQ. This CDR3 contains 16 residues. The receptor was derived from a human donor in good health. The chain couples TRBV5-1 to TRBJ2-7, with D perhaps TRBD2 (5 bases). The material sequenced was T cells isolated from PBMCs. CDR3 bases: TGCGCCAGCAGCTTGGGGCCCCTAGAGGGCTCCTACGAGCAGTACTTC. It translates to CASSLGPLEGSYEQYF.